The present TCR beta chain was sequenced within a study of cytomegalovirus exposure and HLA in healthy donors (dated by TCRdb to the late 2010s). Regarding the research as a whole: According to an earlier analysis of several hundred of the donors, 150 million to 200 million T cells yielded some 110 million unique TCR beta sequences and about 300 Gb of sequence data. About 280 gigabases of sequencing data and around 80 million unique TCR sequences made up an early release that covered over 550 HLA-typed donors. Of the approximately 400 genotyped donors, 80% to 90% were placed in the genetic ancestry cluster associated with self-reported Caucasian donors. The study was designed to test whether signatures of past pathogen exposure could be identified by cataloging public T cell receptors. The study used immunosequencing to profile the T cell repertoires of 666 subjects and linked those repertoires to cytomegalovirus serostatus. In addition to the first cohort of several hundred subjects, a separate validation cohort of 100 to 150 different subjects was used. The study combined high-throughput TCR immunosequencing, statistical association of individual TCRs with disease status, and machine learning to predict cytomegalovirus infection status. To study patterns of TCR occurrence, a later analysis re-analyzed previously published TCR beta repertoires from several hundred donors and added high-resolution HLA genotyping. In the later analysis, no new phenotypic data were used to find candidate immune exposures; instead, reliance was placed on TCR beta sequences and their occurrence across donors. An earlier analysis of a few hundred of the donors applied high-throughput TCR beta sequencing to assess whether each TCR beta V gene segment acted as functional or pseudogenic. Donor age, sex, ethnicity and CMV serostatus were compiled together with the repertoire data. A later genetic analysis used genome-wide SNP genotypes for about 55% of the 666 donors, treating that subset as a discovery cohort. All discovery cohort repertoires had been generated using a single sequencing platform. Both class I and class II loci were covered by HLA typing, at four-digit resolution. Typing coverage differed by locus: A, B, C, DRB1 and DQB1 were typed in roughly 620-630 donors, DQA1 in about 500, DPA1 in some 610, and DPB1 in around 440. About 5 DR-DQ haplotypes were handled as single units for association and clustering, since linkage in the cohort was strong. Among several hundred genotyped donors of the cohort, an average of approximately 220,000 unique TCR beta nucleotide sequences was sequenced per donor, of which 15% to 20% were non-productive.

The cohort comprised some 680 healthy bone marrow donors. At the time of sampling, every cohort member was nominally healthy, though immune exposures that went unrecorded were likely present. The donor was CMV seropositive and was included in the group of some 290 seropositive cohort members. A peripheral blood sample was collected from each donor, and TCR beta sequencing was performed on peripheral blood mononuclear cells. The Qiagen DNeasy Blood Extraction Kit was used to extract genomic DNA from the blood cell samples. The library was produced with the immunoSEQ multiplex PCR assay. The multiplex PCR relied on a mix of 60 forward primers for TCR Vbeta segments and 13 reverse primers for TCR Jbeta segments. A multiplex PCR assay on genomic DNA amplified the CDR3 region of rearranged TCR beta genes. On the Illumina HiSeq System, the amplified TCR beta libraries were sequenced as 87-base-pair reads. As for the original processing: Across the 670 or so repertoires, a later analysis counted 78 million or so unique TCR beta chains, around 11 million of which were shared by at least two donors. Raw reads were error-corrected and collapsed into unique sequences with a nearest-neighbor algorithm that merged closely related sequences to remove PCR and sequencing errors. To assign V, D and J gene segments, CDR3 sequences were aligned to IMGT reference sequences. For a sequence to be retained, at least a six-nucleotide match to both a V gene segment and a J gene segment was required. A rearrangement was called productive if the CDR3 had no stop codons and remained in frame with V and J, and every other rearrangement was called non-productive. Following IMGT convention, CDR3 was defined as the stretch from the second conserved V-encoded cysteine to the conserved J-encoded phenylalanine. The earlier analysis of 587 of the donors excluded any sequence lacking an unambiguous match to a single V gene segment. An earlier analysis of 500 to 600 of the donors classified V segments as functional when productive rearrangements were above 56.7% and as segregating when the standard deviation between donors was above 5%. A statistical classification framework was developed to diagnose cytomegalovirus status using the catalog of TCR beta chain sequences. In a later analysis, V and J genes were assigned by comparing TCR nucleotide sequences against IMGT/GENE-DB human TR gene sequences. Using the TCRdist pipeline, a later analysis assigned CDR3 sequences along with most-parsimonious VDJ recombination scenarios. A later analysis defined each TCR beta chain by its CDR3 amino acid sequence plus V-gene family, and excluded reads lacking a unique V-gene family. As a way to deal with suspected cross-contamination and a sequencing artifact, a later analysis dropped hundreds of nucleotide sequences that were highly shared and had low generation probability. For each public chain, a later analysis derived a clonal expansion index from normalized ranks of inferred template counts within each repertoire. In a later analysis, generation probabilities were computed using a VDJ recombination model fitted to out-of-frame rearrangements, and the results were checked against IGoR. A later analysis scored TCR-TCR, TCR-HLA and TCR-CMV co-occurrence with hypergeometric tests, applying a repertoire-size bias correction to TCR pairs. False discovery rates were estimated in a later analysis by permuting HLA or CMV assignments 20 times. In a later analysis, co-occurring TCRs were grouped using DBSCAN, with TCRdist sequence similarity added in when clustering inside HLA-allele-positive subsets. Repertoires with fewer than 30,000 or more than 120,000 public chains, plus five repertoires with anomalous nucleotide sharing, were excluded from co-occurrence clustering. TCRdb carries this immuneACCESS record with in-frame sequences only. Its versions omit some clonotypes, under half of them owing to an unresolved V gene in the studies checked, with the rest unexplained. D and trimming come from the DNA, and the V and J calls and clone size come from that table. Here the sample has 100,000 to 120,000 clones; 79% occur a single time. Clones ranked in the top ten supply about 6.6% of the sample.

From V the trimming removes 7 bases and from J it removes 5 bases, while the gene matches leave 13 bases of the junction unaccounted for. The CDR3, from cysteine to phenylalanine, totals 16 residues. Just CDR3 DNA is preserved here, 48 bases in frame from base 1. As encoded in the germline V gene, CDR1 is MRHNA while CDR2 is SNTAGT. What the work shows at the level of the full study, not this receptor alone: Because counts were too low, some 17 rarely observed V segments, including chromosome 9 orphons, were excluded from the earlier analysis of some 540 of the donors. The authors suggested that the approach could potentially be extended to other disease states and immunological phenotypes. A cluster of highly shared sequence variants was judged likely to represent a technical artifact of the sequencing pipeline. Sequencing depth was assumed to be roughly uniform across donors in the presence/absence analyses, though that assumption may not hold. A later analysis found that HLA-associated TCR beta chains were more clonally expanded and had lower generation probabilities than equally common non-associated chains. In a later analysis, most CMV-associated TCR beta chains were found to appear HLA-restricted, with HLA associations seemingly driven largely by CMV exposure. HLA typing was unavailable for some donors at each locus, so association tests used only the typed subset. Because the 87-base-pair reads could not distinguish some IMGT-functional V segments, including TRBV6-2 and TRBV6-3, those segments were excluded. At a false discovery rate of 0.05, a later analysis linked roughly 17,000 TCR beta sequences to specific HLA alleles. This cohort had only TCR beta chains sequenced, and the lack of alpha or paired-chain data limited which features could be detected. In the study, 150 to 200 TCR beta chains were listed as associated with cytomegalovirus. A later genetic analysis associated a missense DCLRE1C variant with V-gene and J-gene trimming of TCR beta chains, and an independent cohort replicated the association. In vitro tests confirmed that a few of the cytomegalovirus-associated TCR beta chains recognize cytomegalovirus antigens. Linkage disequilibrium might explain the correlated functional status among segregating V segments, but an unknown experimental factor could not be excluded. A later analysis reported that several top co-occurrence clusters appeared linked to parvovirus B19, influenza, CMV and Epstein-Barr virus. For the cohort, immune exposure information was limited to CMV serostatus. According to a later analysis, TCR association rates differed among HLA loci, with DRB1 alleles showing the most associated TCRs and HLA-C alleles showing the fewest. Cytomegalovirus status was reported to be diagnosed by the classifier with high specificity and sensitivity in both the original and validation cohorts. When HLA alleles, especially DR and DQ, strongly co-occurred, attributing TCR associations to individual alleles was difficult. Across donors, most TCR sequences were observed very rarely, whereas some public TCRs were present in many individuals. Broadly in line with IMGT annotations, most TCR beta V segments showed up in productive rearrangements about 90% or about 30% of the time in an earlier analysis of some 590 of the donors. Compared with the roughly 670-donor mean, donors in an Asian-associated ancestry cluster had fewer N-insertions in productive TCRs, according to a later genetic analysis. A further reported finding was that TCR beta sequences accurately predicted the HLA-A and HLA-B alleles for most subjects in the first cohort.

As regards this clone: Its antigen is still unknown. There are no base qualities to consult, and no much larger clone falls within one base.

This clonotype was obtained from a man aged 25 to 40 in good health and CMV-seropositive. Sequenced material: PBMCs. The chain employs TRBV6-4 and TRBJ1-5; TRBD1 fits 8 bases in the junction. The CDR3 reads as follows: CASILRQGNRHQPQHF. The nucleotide sequence reads as follows: TGTGCCAGCATTCTACGACAGGGGAATCGGCATCAGCCCCAGCATTTT.